A selection of T cell receptor beta chains follows, all from one sample in a study of metastatic and nonmetastatic thyroid tumors. TCRdb re-analyzed the PCR reads using MiXCR. The data hold about 32,000 clones, with roughly a fifth observed a single time. The sample taken for sequencing was blood. The receptors come from a female donor with papillary thyroid cancer or a benign thyroid nodule (not recorded which). Some clones in this sample may be carry-over from other donors' samples. Each CDR3 is given with its conserved first and last residue. D genes are given only for firm matches. Clone size is stated in some rows and not others, as once, few, many or a class when expanded.

TRBJ1-6	NA	TRBV12-3/TRBV12-4	TRBD1	TGTGCCAGCAGTTGGGACAGGGAGTCATCACCCCTCCACTTT	CASSWDRESSPLHF
TRBJ2-3	many	TRBV7-2	TRBD2	TGTGCCAGCAGCTTAGCCGGGACTAGCAACACAGATACGCAGTATTTT	CASSLAGTSNTDTQYF
TRBJ1-2	few	TRBV20-1	TRBD1	TGCAGTGCTAGAGATTCAACGGACAGGAGAGTTAACTATGGCTACACCTTC	CSARDSTDRRVNYGYTF
TRBJ1-2	NA	TRBV5-1	TRBD1	TGCGCCAGCAGCCCTGTGGACAGGGAGGTTGGCGGCTACACCTTC	CASSPVDREVGGYTF
TRBJ2-3	medium-sized	TRBV20-1	NA	TGCAGTGCTAGTCGGCCCGAAGGGGGCACAGATACGCAGTATTTT	CSASRPEGGTDTQYF
TRBJ1-6	medium-sized	TRBV12-3/TRBV12-4	TRBD1	TGTGCCAGCAGTTTGGGACAGGTGGAGTCACCCCTCCACTTT	CASSLGQVESPLHF
TRBJ1-5	NA	TRBV6-1	TRBD1	TGTGCCAGCAGTCCCGACAGGGGCAATCAGCCCCAGCATTTT	CASSPDRGNQPQHF
TRBJ2-5	few	TRBV10-1	NA	TGCGCCAGCAGTGGGGAGGCCGGCGAGACCCAGTACTTC	CASSGEAGETQYF
TRBJ2-3	NA	TRBV4-3	NA	TGCGCCAGCAGCCAAGTTCCAGGGGTCGATACGCAGTATTTT	CASSQVPGVDTQYF
TRBJ2-7	few	TRBV12-3/TRBV12-4	NA	TGTGCCAGCAGGGAGTTATACGAGCAGTACTTC	CASRELYEQYF
TRBJ2-7	NA	TRBV11-2	NA	TGTGCCAGCAGCTCGGGCGGCGAGCAGTACTTC	CASSSGGEQYF
TRBJ2-2	many	TRBV5-4	TRBD1	TGTGCCAGCAGCTATAACAGGGGAAACACCGGGGAGCTGTTTTTT	CASSYNRGNTGELFF
TRBJ1-1	many	TRBV20-1	TRBD1	TGCAGTGCCACCGGGACAGGACCTGAAGCTTTCTTT	CSATGTGPEAFF
TRBJ2-7	many	TRBV27	TRBD1	TGTGCCAGCAGCCACAGGGGCTACGAGCAGTACTTC	CASSHRGYEQYF
TRBJ2-7	NA	TRBV6-1	TRBD1	TGTGCCAGCAGTTCATCCGGGACAGGGGGCTACGAGCAGTACTTC	CASSSSGTGGYEQYF
TRBJ1-2	many	TRBV12-3/TRBV12-4	NA	TGTGCCAGCAGTTTTATCGGCAGCCTCGTGGGCTACACCTTC	CASSFIGSLVGYTF
TRBJ2-5	medium-sized	TRBV6-5	TRBD1	TGTGCCAGCAGTTACTCGGGACAGGGGTTGGGGGAGACCCAGTACTTC	CASSYSGQGLGETQYF
TRBJ2-3	NA	TRBV6-4	TRBD2	TGTGCCAGCAGTTCGACTAGCGGGAGCACAGATACGCAGTATTTT	CASSSTSGSTDTQYF
TRBJ2-1	few	TRBV12-3/TRBV12-4	NA	TGTGCCAGCAGTGTAGAACCTCTGGGGCAGTTCTTC	CASSVEPLGQFF
TRBJ1-2	many	TRBV20-1	NA	TGCAGTGCTTCAAGGGTCCAGGGGACTAACTATGGCTACACCTTC	CSASRVQGTNYGYTF
TRBJ1-1	many	TRBV3-1	NA	TGTGCCAGCAGCCAGGTCGCAGGATTCGGGTCTGAAGCTTTCTTT	CASSQVAGFGSEAFF
TRBJ2-3	few	TRBV19	NA	TGTGCCAGTAGGAATAGGGACACCGAAGGAGATACGCAGTATTTT	CASRNRDTEGDTQYF
TRBJ2-7	many	TRBV5-1	TRBD2	TGCGCCAGCAGCTTGGGGGGAGGGCGGACCGAGCAGTACTTC	CASSLGGGRTEQYF
TRBJ2-2	NA	TRBV2	TRBD2	TGTGCCAGCAGGACTAGCGGGAGTTTTTGGGACACCGGGGAGCTGTTTTTT	CASRTSGSFWDTGELFF
TRBJ2-7	NA	TRBV20-1	NA	TGCAGTGCTAGACTGGGGAGCTACGAGCAGTACTTC	CSARLGSYEQYF
TRBJ2-7	NA	TRBV5-1	TRBD2	TGCGCCAGCAGCTTGGGAGAGGTAGCGGGACGCCAGTACTTC	CASSLGEVAGRQYF
TRBJ2-1	NA	TRBV5-1	NA	TGCGCCAGCAGCTTGGGGGGTGACGGTCGTGAGCAGTTCTTC	CASSLGGDGREQFF
TRBJ2-7	many	TRBV6-5	TRBD1	TGTGCCAGCAGTTACTGGGACAGGGTCCACGAGCAGTACTTC	CASSYWDRVHEQYF
TRBJ1-1	many	TRBV5-5	TRBD1	TGTGCCAGCAGCAAAGGACAGGATATGAACACTGAAGCTTTCTTT	CASSKGQDMNTEAFF
TRBJ1-1	many	TRBV3-1	NA	TGTGCCAGCAGCTCCCGGACAGTCATGAACACTGAAGCTTTCTTT	CASSSRTVMNTEAFF
TRBJ2-5	many	TRBV20-1	NA	TGCAGTGTTGAGGACAGCTTTGTAGAGACCCAGTACTTC	CSVEDSFVETQYF
TRBJ1-3	many	TRBV20-1	NA	TGCAGTGCTAGGTGGGGATCTGGAAACACCATATATTTT	CSARWGSGNTIYF
TRBJ2-7	NA	TRBV5-1	NA	TGCGCCAGCAGCTTGGGCGGGCTAAACAACCAACACGAGCAGTACTTC	CASSLGGLNNQHEQYF
TRBJ2-7	few	TRBV19	NA	TGTGCCAGTACCCCAGGCCGAGGCTCAACCTACGAGCAGTACTTC	CASTPGRGSTYEQYF
TRBJ2-2	many	TRBV5-1	NA	TGCGCCAGTAGCTTGACCAGTTTCCAGGGCACCGGGGAGCTGTTTTTT	CASSLTSFQGTGELFF
TRBJ2-1	many	TRBV3-1	NA	TGTGCCAGCAGCCAAGATCAGGCCAGCTCCTACAATGAGCAGTTCTTC	CASSQDQASSYNEQFF
TRBJ1-1	many	TRBV13	NA	TGTGCCAGCAGCTTAGACACCCACACTGAAGCTTTCTTT	CASSLDTHTEAFF
TRBJ1-4	few	TRBV27	TRBD1	TGTGCCAGCAGTCCTACAGGGGGCGGCGAAAAACTGTTTTTT	CASSPTGGGEKLFF
TRBJ1-6	NA	TRBV19	NA	TGTGCCAGTAGGTCGGCGGACAATAATTCACCCCTCCACTTT	CASRSADNNSPLHF
TRBJ1-2	many	TRBV20-1	TRBD1	TGCAGTGCTACCACCGGGACAGGGGATGGCTACACCTTC	CSATTGTGDGYTF
TRBJ1-2	once	TRBV4-1	TRBD1	TGCGCCAGCAGCCAAGATAGGTACAGGGGAAACTATGGCTACACCTTC	CASSQDRYRGNYGYTF
TRBJ1-2	many	TRBV12-3/TRBV12-4	NA	TGTGCCAGCAGTAGAACACCCCCCGGACAGTCAAATGGCTACACCTTC	CASSRTPPGQSNGYTF
TRBJ1-3	few	TRBV10-2	TRBD1	TGCGCCAGCAGTACCCAGGGGGCGTCTGGAAACACCATATATTTT	CASSTQGASGNTIYF
TRBJ1-2	few	TRBV28	NA	TGTGCCAGCAACAGGGACCGTGCTAACTATGGCTACACCTTC	CASNRDRANYGYTF
TRBJ2-5	many	TRBV10-3	TRBD1	TGTGCCATCAGGGGCTTGGGACAGGGTAGGGAGACCCAGTACTTC	CAIRGLGQGRETQYF
TRBJ2-2	NA	TRBV28	TRBD2	TGTGCCAGCAGTGAGAGCGGGAGTGGGGCCGGGGAGCTGTTTTTT	CASSESGSGAGELFF
TRBJ1-1	many	TRBV9	NA	TGTGCCAGCAGCGTAGCACAGTCTCTCACTGAAGCTTTCTTT	CASSVAQSLTEAFF
TRBJ2-5	NA	TRBV6-8	NA	TGTGCCAGCAGTGAGGATCTTGGATCAAAGGCTGTCCAAGAGACCCAGTACTTC	CASSEDLGSKAVQETQYF
TRBJ1-2	few	TRBV28	TRBD1	TGTGCCAGCACCCGTCGGGGACAGAGGAACTATGGCTACACCTTC	CASTRRGQRNYGYTF
TRBJ2-2	many	TRBV20-1	NA	TGCAGTGCTAGAAATCTCAGGCGTACCGGGGAGCTGTTTTTT	CSARNLRRTGELFF
TRBJ2-7	many	TRBV6-1	TRBD1	TGTGCCAGCAGTCCCGGGACAGCCTACGAGCAGTACTTC	CASSPGTAYEQYF
TRBJ2-7	many	TRBV7-3	NA	TGTGCCAGCAGCAGGGACGTTTTAGGGAACTACGAGCAGTACTTC	CASSRDVLGNYEQYF
TRBJ2-3	NA	TRBV11-2	NA	TGTGCCAGCAGCCACGGGGTGGATACGCAGTATTTT	CASSHGVDTQYF
TRBJ2-5	few	TRBV6-6	TRBD1	TGTGCCAGCAGTTACCGGGACAGTAGGGAGACCCAGTACTTC	CASSYRDSRETQYF
TRBJ2-3	few	TRBV5-1	TRBD2	TGCGCCAGCAGCTTGGTGGGGGGAGGGCGCGCAGATACGCAGTATTTT	CASSLVGGGRADTQYF
TRBJ2-5	NA	TRBV20-1	TRBD2	TGCAGTGCTACAACGGGACTAGTAGGGGAGACCCAGTACTTC	CSATTGLVGETQYF
TRBJ2-7	many	TRBV6-1	TRBD1	TGTGCCAGCAGTGAAAGTACCGGGACAGGGAACGAGCAGTACTTC	CASSESTGTGNEQYF